This TCR beta chain was documented in a study of blood T cell repertoires in COVID-19. Germline values: CDR1 SGHKS, CDR2 YYEKEE (reference sequence). Trimming removed 0 bases from V and 8 bases from J, with 17 bases in between. This CDR3 comprises 16 residues. Original processing notes: Reference gene primer amplification yielded estimated nucleated cell counts. The data were produced by immunoSEQ multiplex PCR, yet TCRdb's version contains in-frame clones alone and is incomplete. D and trimming come from the DNA, and the V and J calls and clone size come from that table. The sample shows about 280,000 clones, roughly 88% of them seen only once.

The clonotype was recovered from a man aged 18 to 30 with active or convalescent COVID-19. Sequences were obtained from peripheral blood. This chain joins TRBV5-5 and TRBJ1-4; D is ambiguous. The CDR3 region has the DNA TGTGCCAGCAGCTTGGGAAATACCGGGTCTAGCGAAAAACTGTTTTTT. Its protein is CASSLGNTGSSEKLFF.